Below, one TCR beta chain is given with its context. Each participant's cohort was designated according to participant-reported clinical history. Per the study methods: Reference gene primer amplification yielded estimated nucleated cell counts. This table comes from immunoSEQ multiplex PCR, and its TCRdb copy is limited to in-frame clones, with some not included. The V and J calls and clone size are taken from that table; D and trimming were inferred from the DNA. Of some 250,000 clones in the sample, around 93% are singletons; the top ten hold around 1.3%. From germline, CDR1 is ENHRY and CDR2 SYGVKD. There are 9 residues in the CDR3. V lost 10 bases to trimming and J lost 13 bases, with 11 bases between them. The sample comes from a study of blood T cell repertoires in COVID-19. Looking at the study overall: Whether acute or convalescent, the COVID-19 samples came from the United States, Italy and Spain.

Sequencing was carried out using PBMCs or T cells enriched from blood (not recorded which). This TCR was sampled from a human donor in a cohort exposed to, infected with or recovered from COVID-19 (not recorded which). The donor label of this sample is uncertain. J is TRBJ1-5 and V is TRBV10-3; D uncertain. Written as DNA, the CDR3 is TGTGCCACTGTAGTCGGGCAGCATTTT. This gives the protein CATVVGQHF.